This TCR beta chain was profiled in a study of T cell repertoires in cytomegalovirus infection. Study summary: Evidence of both CMV infection and a matching HLA type came from public TCR beta signatures. General study findings and limits: Carriage of CMV together with the relevant HLA was identifiable through cumulative public TCR beta family frequency. The response measured ex vivo was dominated by TCR beta clonotypes (HLA-C-restricted and CMV-specific).

J was trimmed by 1 base and V by 0 bases; bases with no gene match: 6. CDR1 is SQVTM and CDR2 is ANQGSEA in the germline V gene. CDR3 size: 16 residues. Note on this clonotype: The antigen is unknown.

In TCRdb, the reads were re-called with MiXCR into one record per CDR3 protein. The data contain roughly 860,000 distinct CDR3 sequences, approximately 32% of them seen just once; the ten biggest clones take up 9.5% to 15%. The receptor's source is a human donor in good health (CMV status not recorded). Some clones in this sample may be carry-over from other donors' samples. V and J are TRBV29-1 and TRBJ2-1, with 7 bases fitting TRBD2. The sample in question was cultured CD8+ T cells from PBMCs, obtained from culture after CMV antigen stimulation. The CDR3 DNA sequence: TGCAGCGTTGAAGATGCTAGCGGCACATCCTACAATGAGCAGTTCTTC. Translating it yields CSVEDASGTSYNEQFF.